The rows below give T cell receptor beta chains drawn from one sample of a study of memory CD4+ T cells and cytomegalovirus serostatus. The assay was immunoSEQ multiplex PCR, and TCRdb's table has in-frame clones only and misses some. The sample lists about 50,000 clones; 82% were seen once. Sequenced sample: memory CD4+ T cells from blood. These receptors were taken from an adult in good health and CMV-seronegative. Both conserved end residues are part of each CDR3. D genes are given only for firm matches. Where a row states a size, it is once, few, many or the class of an expanded clone; other rows omit it.

>11|TRBJ2-1|-|TRBV28|-
CASRYRGEQFF
TGTGCCAGCAGGTACCGGGGGGAGCAGTTCTTC
>15|TRBJ1-1|-|TRBV25-1|-
CASSDHTTLSTEAFF
TGTGCCAGCAGTGACCATACGACCCTAAGTACTGAAGCTTTCTTT
>15|TRBJ2-5|-|TRBV15|TRBD1
CATSRQNRGQETQYF
TGTGCCACCAGCAGACAGAACAGGGGTCAAGAGACCCAGTACTTC
>17|TRBJ2-5|-|TRBV7-2|TRBD2
CASSPFGLAGGQETQYF
TGTGCCAGCAGCCCTTTTGGACTAGCGGGGGGGCAAGAGACCCAGTACTTC
>19|TRBJ1-5|-|TRBV10-1|-
CASSDERVRGSRSNQPQHF
TGCGCCAGCAGTGACGAGCGGGTTAGGGGGAGCAGGAGCAATCAGCCCCAGCATTTT
>15|TRBJ1-3|-|TRBV7-9|-
CASSPPAGSGNTIYF
TGTGCCAGCAGCCCCCCGGCAGGGTCTGGAAACACCATATATTTT
>13|TRBJ1-3|-|TRBV19|-
CASSTDTGNTIYF
TGTGCCAGTAGTACGGACACTGGGAACACCATATATTTT
>16|TRBJ1-3|-|TRBV9|TRBD1
CASSPYDRGVRNTIYF
TGTGCCAGCAGCCCTTACGACAGGGGGGTTAGGAACACCATATATTTT
>15|TRBJ1-4|-|TRBV6-5|TRBD1
CASRALTGGDEKLFF
TGTGCCAGCAGAGCCTTGACAGGGGGCGATGAAAAACTGTTTTTT
>14|TRBJ1-1|-|TRBV18|TRBD1
CASSPRQGSTEAFF
TGTGCCAGCTCACCCCGACAGGGGAGCACTGAAGCTTTCTTT
>13|TRBJ1-2|-|TRBV9|-
CASSVSQNYGYTF
TGTGCCAGCAGCGTATCCCAGAACTATGGCTACACCTTC
>15|TRBJ1-1|once|TRBV18|-
CASSPLGTLNTEAFF
TGTGCCAGCTCACCACTTGGGACCTTGAACACTGAAGCTTTCTTT
>12|TRBJ1-2|few|TRBV10-3|TRBD1
CAIRWTGSGYTF
TGTGCCATCAGATGGACAGGGTCAGGCTACACCTTC
>13|TRBJ1-2|-|TRBV6-5|-
CVIRGFGNYGYTF
TGTGTCATCAGGGGATTTGGTAACTATGGCTACACCTTC
>14|TRBJ1-5|-|TRBV9|-
CASSKGEGNQPQHF
TGTGCCAGCTCAAAGGGAGAGGGCAATCAGCCCCAGCATTTT
>15|TRBJ1-5|-|TRBV7-2|TRBD1
CASSLQGAGNQPQHF
TGTGCCAGCAGCCTACAGGGGGCTGGCAATCAGCCCCAGCATTTT
>15|TRBJ2-1|-|TRBV27|-
CASSLWGISYNEQFF
TGTGCCAGCAGTTTATGGGGGATCTCCTACAATGAGCAGTTCTTC
>14|TRBJ2-2|-|TRBV6-4|-
CASSARVGTGELFF
TGTGCCAGCAGCGCGCGGGTAGGAACCGGGGAGCTGTTTTTT
>15|TRBJ2-3|-|TRBV29-1|-
CSVPTGGRGTDTQYF
TGCAGCGTCCCCACCGGGGGGCGCGGCACAGATACGCAGTATTTT
>14|TRBJ2-7|-|TRBV5-5|TRBD1
CASRGQGSSYEQYF
TGTGCCAGCAGAGGACAGGGGAGCTCCTACGAGCAGTACTTC
>14|TRBJ1-4|-|TRBV6-6|TRBD1
CASMDGTALEKLFF
TGTGCCAGCATGGATGGGACAGCCTTAGAAAAACTGTTTTTT
>20|TRBJ2-7|-|TRBV10-3|TRBD2
CAISDEEWASGGDRSYEQYF
TGTGCCATCAGTGACGAGGAGTGGGCTAGCGGGGGGGACCGCTCCTACGAGCAGTACTTC
>16|TRBJ2-5|-|TRBV11-2|TRBD2
CASSPGLAGGQETQYF
TGTGCCAGCAGCCCGGGACTAGCGGGGGGTCAAGAGACCCAGTACTTC
>14|TRBJ1-1|-|TRBV5-6|-
CASSLMGRATEAFF
TGTGCCAGCAGCTTGATGGGCAGGGCCACTGAAGCTTTCTTT
>13|TRBJ1-1|-|TRBV27|-
CASSPQVSRGAFF
TGTGCCAGCAGTCCTCAAGTAAGTCGGGGAGCTTTCTTT
>14|TRBJ1-5|-|TRBV30|-
CAWRGGTSNQPQHF
TGTGCCTGGAGAGGAGGGACTAGCAATCAGCCCCAGCATTTT
>15|TRBJ2-1|-|TRBV9|TRBD2
CASSTGGVRSNEQFF
TGTGCCAGCAGCACGGGAGGGGTCAGATCGAATGAGCAGTTCTTC
>15|TRBJ2-7|-|TRBV6-1|-
CASSGARQSSYEQYF
TGTGCCAGCAGTGGGGCGAGACAGTCCTCCTACGAGCAGTACTTC
>16|TRBJ1-3|-|TRBV28|-
CASSSVGRHSGNTIYF
TGTGCCAGCAGTTCCGTGGGACGGCACTCTGGAAACACCATATATTTT
>13|TRBJ1-6|-|TRBV29-1|-
CSVALGNDSPLHF
TGCAGCGTTGCGTTGGGGAATGATTCACCCCTCCACTTT
>15|TRBJ1-2|few|TRBV7-9|-
CASSTPRAYSNGYTF
TGTGCCAGCAGCACCCCCAGGGCGTATTCGAATGGCTACACCTTC
>13|TRBJ1-2|-|TRBV28|TRBD1
CASRRQGGYGYTF
TGTGCCAGCAGAAGACAGGGGGGCTATGGCTACACCTTC
>14|TRBJ1-2|once|TRBV7-8|-
CASTTRLGSYGYTF
TGTGCCAGCACCACGAGACTTGGCAGCTATGGCTACACCTTC
>15|TRBJ2-1|-|TRBV7-2|TRBD2
CASSLGGGAYNEQFF
TGTGCCAGCAGCTTAGGCGGGGGGGCCTACAATGAGCAGTTCTTC
>15|TRBJ2-2|once|TRBV6-8|-
CASTGGGLNTGELFF
TGTGCCAGCACCGGAGGCGGTCTCAACACCGGGGAGCTGTTTTTT
>15|TRBJ2-5|-|TRBV5-6|TRBD1
CASSLGQGRGETQYF
TGTGCCAGCAGCTTGGGACAGGGGAGAGGGGAGACCCAGTACTTC
>14|TRBJ2-7|-|TRBV18|-
CASSLDAGNDEQYF
TGTGCCAGCTCCCTGGATGCGGGAAACGACGAGCAGTACTTC
>15|TRBJ2-1|once|TRBV2|-
CASSDYRLARNEQFF
TGTGCCAGCAGTGACTACCGCCTAGCGAGGAATGAGCAGTTCTTC
>15|TRBJ2-7|few|TRBV6-5|TRBD1
CASSYLDRGSYEQYF
TGTGCCAGCAGTTACTTGGACAGGGGTTCCTACGAGCAGTACTTC
>13|TRBJ1-1|-|TRBV9|-
CASSVNPYTEAFF
TGTGCCAGCAGCGTGAACCCGTACACTGAAGCTTTCTTT
>18|TRBJ2-4|-|TRBV10-3|TRBD1
CAISAETGGLRAKNIQYF
TGTGCCATCAGTGCTGAGACAGGGGGCCTGCGAGCCAAAAACATTCAGTACTTC